The rows below give T cell receptor beta chains drawn from one sample of a study of post-analysis software for immune sequencing data. A single record per CDR3 protein comes from TCRdb applying MiXCR to the PCR reads. The sample records hundreds of thousands of distinct CDR3 sequences, approximately 30% being singletons. The sequencing sample was made of blood. All receptors derive from a girl under 18 with multiple sclerosis. CDR3s include the opening cysteine and the closing phenylalanine or tryptophan.

TRBV28 | CASSLMGQKNIQYF
TRBV5-1 | CASSVGGQYNEQFF
TRBV6-5 | CASHRVAGSSPLHF
TRBV5-6 | CASSLGTTPSSYEQYF
TRBV6-5 | CASSSINNEQYF
TRBV9 | CASSQAVGTGELFF
TRBV2 | CASRNGRGHNIQYF
TRBV29-1 | CSVDKDEKLFF
TRBV5-1 | CASSPSVAGASTDTQYF
TRBV7-9 | CASSLQGVGYTF
TRBV5-6 | CASSNLRNRRTDTQYF
TRBV28 | CASSFLKGIQRLNEQFF
TRBV7-2 | CASSLVGGQGIAYEQYF
TRBV28 | CASRDGIEQYF
TRBV20-1 | CSASPMDQETRYF
TRBV20-1 | CSAREDPRLAYGYTF
TRBV9 | CASSVIAGGPTDTQYF
TRBV15 | CATSRRLQMNTEAFF
TRBV2 | CASSGLGSYNSPLHF
TRBV20-1 | CSASRVLAYEQYF
TRBV6-5 | CASSRQVPWGTQYF
TRBV7-2 | CASSLSIAGANVLTF
TRBV10-2 | CASTQRRVGQETQYF
TRBV5-1 | CASSCGGLNTEAFF
TRBV18 | CASSHGTGVETQYF
TRBV28 | CASSDSGQPYNEQFF
TRBV12-3/TRBV12-4 | CASSLISRAEAFF
TRBV5-1 | CASSRSSSYNEQFF
TRBV10-3 | CATGTSGETGELFF
TRBV24-1 | CATETGASEQFF
TRBV20-1 | CSAIIGDTQYF
TRBV20-1 | CSASRGPDTQYF
TRBV4-2 | CASSQDLPGGSGNTIYF
TRBV7-9 | CASSGQIYKEQFF
TRBV6-1 | CASSEAQHSTDTQYF